This T cell receptor beta chain emerged from a study of tumor and adjacent non-tumor tissue in lung cancer. Across the whole study: There were 11 to 12 adenocarcinoma, 2 squamous cell carcinoma and 1 small cell lung cancer cases.

As to this clonotype: Its antigen remains unidentified. Mismatch with germline at one junction end may stem from a read error.

RNA was extracted from bulk tissue without any cell sorting. General observations from the study: Higher tumor TCR diversity was associated with shorter survival. Tumor tissue had significantly higher TCR diversity than normal lung.

There are 13 residues in the CDR3. Germline lookup yields CDR1 DFQATT and CDR2 SNEGSKA (reference sequence). TCRbeta libraries were built with three rounds of nested PCR, modified from ARM-PCR. From the multiplex PCR reads, TCRdb called clonotypes with MiXCR, one entry per CDR3 protein. Among 100,000 to 150,000 distinct CDR3 sequences listed, around three fifths were seen once. This clonotype was sampled from a man under 40 with non-small cell lung cancer. Sequenced material: lung tumor tissue. The chain is built from TRBV20-1 and TRBJ1-1; D perhaps matches TRBD1 (5 bases). The CDR3 here is CSAPHGRRGEAFF. The CDR3 bases are TGTAGTGCTCCGCACGGGCGAAGGGGTGAAGCTTTCTTT.